This T cell receptor beta chain was identified in a study of graft-versus-host responses after intestinal transplantation. Study overall: Among the recipients, all got anti-thymocyte globulin induction and then tacrolimus and steroids for about three years.

The protocol was immunoSEQ multiplex PCR, while the TCRdb copy is restricted to in-frame clones and leaves out a portion. Among about 45,000 clones listed, around nine tenths were seen once. General study results and limits: After transplant, early declines in HvG clones were associated with peak levels of circulating GvH clones.

In its sample, this clone was seen a few times. Its antigen is unidentified. The receptor was derived from a human patient who received an intestinal transplant, so some T cells may come from the graft donor. Sample: PBMCs, taken 524 days after transplant.

The CDR3 loop reads CAWSFTSGGYEQYF. The CDR3 region has the DNA TGTGCCTGGAGTTTTACTAGCGGAGGTTACGAGCAGTACTTC. The chain combines TRBV30 with TRBJ2-7; 8 bases line up with TRBD2. Trimming cost V 2 bases and J 4 bases; bases outside gene matches: 7. Germline CDR1 GTSNPN, CDR2 SVGIG (reference sequence). CDR3 length: 14 residues.